This TCR beta chain was recorded in a study of T cell responses to AZD1222 COVID-19 vaccine. The study's findings and limits: Nearly half of spike-specific TCRs reportedly target unmutated variant regions. Of the AZD1222 recipients, only 6 or 7 were seropositive at baseline.

Germline-derived CDR1 and CDR2 are SQVTM and ANQGSEA. Trimming stripped 6 bases from V and 6 bases from J, with 9 bases between. The CDR3 has 11 amino acids. Profiling relied on immunoSEQ multiplex PCR, and the TCRdb table lists in-frame clones only, not all of them. The sample has tens of thousands of clones, around 80% seen once. In the case of this clone: The antigen is unknown.

This sequence was found in an adult in good health. The V and J genes are TRBV29-1 and TRBJ1-3; D unresolved. Sequencing was performed on peripheral blood, taken on day 0 of AZD1222 vaccination. The CDR3 DNA follows: TGCAGCGTGGCTGGGGAAAACACCATATATTTT. Translation gives CSVAGENTIYF.